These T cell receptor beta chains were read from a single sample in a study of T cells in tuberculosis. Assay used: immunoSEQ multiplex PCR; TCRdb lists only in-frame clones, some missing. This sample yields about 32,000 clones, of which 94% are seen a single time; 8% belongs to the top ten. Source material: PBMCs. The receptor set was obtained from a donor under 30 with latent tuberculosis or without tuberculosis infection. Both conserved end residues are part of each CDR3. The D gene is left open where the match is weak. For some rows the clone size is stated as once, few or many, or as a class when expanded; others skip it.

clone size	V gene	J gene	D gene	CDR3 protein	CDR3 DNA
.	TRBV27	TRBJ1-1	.	CASAEGTEAFF	TGTGCCAGCGCCGAGGGAACTGAAGCTTTCTTT
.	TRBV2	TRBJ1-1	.	CASSEGGGTEAFF	TGTGCCAGCAGTGAGGGGGGGGGCACTGAAGCTTTCTTT
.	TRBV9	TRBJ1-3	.	CASSPTTSGNTIYF	TGTGCCAGCAGCCCCACTACCTCTGGAAACACCATATATTTT
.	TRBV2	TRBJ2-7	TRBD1	CASRPGTGLHEQYF	TGTGCCAGCAGGCCCGGGACAGGGCTCCACGAGCAGTACTTC
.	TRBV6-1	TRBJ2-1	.	CASSDVESSYNEQFF	TGTGCCAGCAGTGATGTGGAGAGCTCCTACAATGAGCAGTTCTTC
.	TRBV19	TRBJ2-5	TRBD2	CASSNGGTSGKETQYF	TGTGCCAGTAGTAACGGGGGGACTAGCGGAAAAGAGACCCAGTACTTC
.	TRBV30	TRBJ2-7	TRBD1	CAWSRQGYEQYF	TGTGCCTGGAGTAGACAGGGCTACGAGCAGTACTTC
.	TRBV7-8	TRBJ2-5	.	CASSLAEVEETQYF	TGTGCCAGCAGCTTAGCTGAGGTGGAAGAGACCCAGTACTTC
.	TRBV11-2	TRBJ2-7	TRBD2	CASSLGLTSGREGQYF	TGTGCCAGCAGCTTAGGGCTCACTAGCGGGAGGGAAGGTCAGTACTTC
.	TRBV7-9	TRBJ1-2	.	CAIPLSYGYTF	TGTGCCATCCCATTGAGCTACGGCTACACCTTC
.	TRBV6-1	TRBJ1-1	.	CASITIQGSEAFF	TGTGCCAGCATTACTATTCAGGGCTCTGAAGCTTTCTTT
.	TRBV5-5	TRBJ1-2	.	CASSVGTGGLNYGYTF	TGTGCCAGCAGCGTCGGGACCGGGGGTTTGAACTATGGCTACACCTTC
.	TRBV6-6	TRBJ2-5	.	CASSTPVGLGETQYF	TGTGCCAGCAGTACCCCCGTGGGGCTCGGGGAGACCCAGTACTTC
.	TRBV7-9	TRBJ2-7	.	CASSPDLGQPYEQYF	TGTGCCAGCAGCCCCGACCTGGGGCAGCCCTACGAGCAGTACTTC
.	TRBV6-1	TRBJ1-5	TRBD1	CASSTSTGGDQPQHF	TGTGCCAGCAGTACCTCAACAGGGGGCGATCAGCCCCAGCATTTT
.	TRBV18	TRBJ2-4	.	CASSIPRENIQYF	TGTGCCAGCTCAATCCCCCGGGAAAACATTCAGTACTTC
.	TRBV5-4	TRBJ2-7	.	CASSSRQTYEQYF	TGTGCCAGCAGCTCTCGACAGACCTACGAGCAGTACTTC
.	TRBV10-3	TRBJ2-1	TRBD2	CAISDGTITNNEQFF	TGTGCCATCAGTGACGGGACTATTACTAACAATGAGCAGTTCTTC
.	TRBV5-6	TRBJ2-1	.	CASSPPRGEQFF	TGTGCCAGCAGCCCCCCAAGGGGTGAGCAGTTCTTC
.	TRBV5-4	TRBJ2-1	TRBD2	CASSLPLAGEEEQFF	TGTGCCAGCAGCTTGCCGCTAGCGGGAGAAGAAGAGCAGTTCTTC
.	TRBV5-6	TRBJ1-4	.	CASSPDAGATNEKLFF	TGTGCCAGCAGCCCTGACGCGGGGGCAACTAATGAAAAACTGTTTTTT
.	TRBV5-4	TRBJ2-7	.	CASSPTGNSYEQYF	TGTGCCAGCAGCCCAACAGGAAACTCCTACGAGCAGTACTTC
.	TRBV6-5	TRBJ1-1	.	CASSSYRVRMNTEAFF	TGTGCCAGCAGTTCTTACAGGGTGCGGATGAACACTGAAGCTTTCTTT
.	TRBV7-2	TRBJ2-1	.	CASSRQLALSRNEQFF	TGTGCCAGCAGCCGCCAACTAGCCTTGAGTCGGAATGAGCAGTTCTTC
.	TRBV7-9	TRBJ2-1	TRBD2	CASSAFGGSSYNEQFF	TGTGCCAGCAGCGCCTTCGGCGGGAGCTCCTACAATGAGCAGTTCTTC
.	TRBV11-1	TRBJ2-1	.	CASSLLWGRNNEQFF	TGTGCCAGCAGCTTACTCTGGGGGCGGAACAATGAGCAGTTCTTC
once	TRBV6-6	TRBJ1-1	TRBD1	CASSYGDREGEAFF	TGTGCCAGCAGTTACGGTGACAGGGAAGGTGAAGCTTTCTTT
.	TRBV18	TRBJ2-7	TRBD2	CASSLGTSGTYEQYF	TGTGCCAGCTCACTCGGGACTAGCGGGACCTACGAGCAGTACTTC
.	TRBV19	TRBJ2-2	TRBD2	CASSVGSGSTGELFF	TGTGCCAGTAGTGTAGGTAGCGGGAGCACCGGGGAGCTGTTTTTT
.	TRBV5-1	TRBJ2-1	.	CASKAGLSSYNEQFF	TGCGCCAGCAAGGCGGGCCTTAGCTCCTACAATGAGCAGTTCTTC
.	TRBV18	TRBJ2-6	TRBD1	CASSPGQGNSGANVLTF	TGTGCCAGCTCACCGGGACAGGGGAACTCTGGGGCCAACGTCCTGACTTTC
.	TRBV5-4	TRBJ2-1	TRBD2	CASRWEGARSYNEQFF	TGTGCCAGCCGCTGGGAGGGCGCTAGGTCCTACAATGAGCAGTTCTTC
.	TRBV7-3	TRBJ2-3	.	CASSLRGRTDTQYF	TGTGCCAGCAGCTTAAGGGGGCGCACAGATACGCAGTATTTT
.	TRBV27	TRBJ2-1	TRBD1	CASSLWGQGNHEQFF	TGTGCCAGCAGTTTGTGGGGACAGGGGAACCATGAGCAGTTCTTC
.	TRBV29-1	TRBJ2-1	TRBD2	CSGLLADNEQFF	TGCAGCGGCCTTCTAGCGGACAATGAGCAGTTCTTC
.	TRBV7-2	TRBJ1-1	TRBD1	CASFSGVGQGSTEAFF	TGTGCCAGCTTTTCTGGGGTGGGACAGGGGAGCACTGAAGCTTTCTTT
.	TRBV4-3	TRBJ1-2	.	CASSQDREVGGYTF	TGCGCCAGCAGCCAAGACAGGGAAGTGGGTGGCTACACCTTC
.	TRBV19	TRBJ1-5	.	CAATGGLYQPQHF	TGTGCCGCGACCGGGGGGCTTTATCAGCCCCAGCATTTT
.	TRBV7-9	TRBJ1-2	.	CASSPETDSYYGYTF	TGTGCCAGCAGCCCCGAGACAGATTCTTACTATGGCTACACCTTC
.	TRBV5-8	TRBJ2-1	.	CASSFSTEQFF	TGTGCCAGCAGCTTTAGCACTGAGCAGTTCTTC
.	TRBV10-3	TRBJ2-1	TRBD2	CAISIRLAGGYNEQFF	TGTGCCATCAGTATAAGACTAGCGGGAGGCTACAATGAGCAGTTCTTC
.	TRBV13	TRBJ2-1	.	CASTITPAGDRNEQFF	TGTGCCAGCACCATTACCCCAGCCGGAGACCGGAATGAGCAGTTCTTC
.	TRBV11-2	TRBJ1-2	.	CASSPQQGDYGYTF	TGTGCCAGCAGCCCTCAGCAGGGCGACTATGGCTACACCTTC
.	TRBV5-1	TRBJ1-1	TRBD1	CASQTGDINTEAFF	TGCGCCAGCCAGACAGGGGACATTAACACTGAAGCTTTCTTT
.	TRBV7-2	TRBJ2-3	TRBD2	CASDPSGDTQYF	TGTGCCAGCGATCCTAGCGGGGATACGCAGTATTTT
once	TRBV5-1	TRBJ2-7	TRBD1	CASSLGQFYEQYF	TGCGCCAGCAGCCTGGGACAGTTCTACGAGCAGTACTTC
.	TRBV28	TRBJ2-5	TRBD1	CASISPGTGGLETQYF	TGTGCCAGCATTAGTCCCGGGACAGGGGGCTTAGAGACCCAGTACTTC
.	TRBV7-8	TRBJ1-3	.	CASSQGEAGNTIYF	TGTGCCAGCAGCCAAGGGGAGGCGGGAAACACCATATATTTT